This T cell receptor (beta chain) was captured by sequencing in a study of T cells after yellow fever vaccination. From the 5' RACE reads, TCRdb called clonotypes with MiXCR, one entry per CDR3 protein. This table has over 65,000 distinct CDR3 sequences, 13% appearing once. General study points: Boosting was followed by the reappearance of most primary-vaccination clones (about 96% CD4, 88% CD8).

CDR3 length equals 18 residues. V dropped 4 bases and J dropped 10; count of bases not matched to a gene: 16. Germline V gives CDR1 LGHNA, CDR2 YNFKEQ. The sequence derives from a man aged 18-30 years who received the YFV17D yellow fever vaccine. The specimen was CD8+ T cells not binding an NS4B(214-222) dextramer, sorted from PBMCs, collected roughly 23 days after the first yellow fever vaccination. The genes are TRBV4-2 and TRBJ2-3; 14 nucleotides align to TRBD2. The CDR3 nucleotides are TGTGCCAGCAGCCCCTCCGGGACTAGCGGGGGAGACGCATCGCCGCAGTATTTT. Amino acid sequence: CASSPSGTSGGDASPQYF.